The rows below give T cell receptor beta chains drawn from one sample of a study of control samples from healthy donors and cancer patients. The method was immunoSEQ multiplex PCR; TCRdb's version includes in-frame clones alone and lacks a portion of them. The table has roughly 130,000 clones, 88% seen once. Material: blood. Receptor source: a man between 45 and 60 years old in good health. CDR3s include the opening cysteine and the closing phenylalanine or tryptophan. D genes are given only for firm matches. Rows give clone size only sometimes, using once, few, many, or a class for an expanded clone.

J gene: TRBJ2-3
clone size: -
V gene: TRBV5-1
D gene: -
CDR3 DNA: TGCGCCAGCAGCTTGTACAGGGATGGTACAGATACGCAGTATTTT
CDR3 protein: CASSLYRDGTDTQYF

J gene: TRBJ2-2
clone size: -
V gene: TRBV20-1
D gene: -
CDR3 DNA: TGCGGGGTCGACACCGGGGAGCTGTTTTTT
CDR3 protein: CGVDTGELFF

J gene: TRBJ1-2
clone size: -
V gene: TRBV27
D gene: TRBD1
CDR3 DNA: TGTGCCAGCAGTTTAGGGGACAGGGGAAGTGGCTACACCTTC
CDR3 protein: CASSLGDRGSGYTF

J gene: TRBJ1-2
clone size: -
V gene: TRBV6-1
D gene: -
CDR3 DNA: TGTGCCAGCAGTGATTGGTCTCCGTACTATGGCTACACCTTC
CDR3 protein: CASSDWSPYYGYTF

J gene: TRBJ2-7
clone size: -
V gene: TRBV13
D gene: -
CDR3 DNA: TGTGCCAGCAGCTTAGCTGATAGCTACGAGCAGTACTTC
CDR3 protein: CASSLADSYEQYF

J gene: TRBJ2-1
clone size: -
V gene: TRBV2
D gene: -
CDR3 DNA: TGTGCCAGCAGTGAAACCGAGGGGGGTGAGCAGTTCTTC
CDR3 protein: CASSETEGGEQFF

J gene: TRBJ2-7
clone size: few
V gene: TRBV11-2
D gene: TRBD1
CDR3 DNA: TGTGCCAGCAGCTCTTTTGGACAGGGGGCGAGGTCTCGCGAGCAGTACTTC
CDR3 protein: CASSSFGQGARSREQYF

J gene: TRBJ2-1
clone size: -
V gene: TRBV7-2
D gene: -
CDR3 DNA: TGTGCCAGCAGCCCGGACTATTCCTACAATGAGCAGTTCTTC
CDR3 protein: CASSPDYSYNEQFF

J gene: TRBJ1-5
clone size: -
V gene: TRBV24-1
D gene: -
CDR3 DNA: TGTGCCACCAGTGATTCTTCCTATAGCAATCAGCCCCAGCATTTT
CDR3 protein: CATSDSSYSNQPQHF

J gene: TRBJ1-5
clone size: -
V gene: TRBV5-1
D gene: -
CDR3 DNA: TGCGCCAGCAGCTTGACCCCGGCGGATAGCAATCAGCCCCAGCATTTT
CDR3 protein: CASSLTPADSNQPQHF

J gene: TRBJ2-7
clone size: -
V gene: TRBV14
D gene: TRBD2
CDR3 DNA: TGTGCCAGCAGCTTACACCTGGGACTAGCGTACGAGCAGTACTTC
CDR3 protein: CASSLHLGLAYEQYF

J gene: TRBJ1-2
clone size: -
V gene: TRBV19
D gene: TRBD1
CDR3 DNA: TGTGCCAGTAGGAGGGGGACAGGGCACTATGGCTACACCTTC
CDR3 protein: CASRRGTGHYGYTF

J gene: TRBJ2-7
clone size: -
V gene: TRBV7-8
D gene: -
CDR3 DNA: TGTGCCAGCAGCTTAGGGGAGAGAAACTACGAGCAGTACTTC
CDR3 protein: CASSLGERNYEQYF

J gene: TRBJ1-2
clone size: -
V gene: TRBV5-1
D gene: -
CDR3 DNA: TGCGCCAGCAGCTTATATGACAGGAGCGGTGGCTACACCTTC
CDR3 protein: CASSLYDRSGGYTF

J gene: TRBJ1-6
clone size: -
V gene: TRBV5-4
D gene: TRBD1
CDR3 DNA: TGTGCCAGCAGCTTGACAGGGGGCGGCGATTCACCCCTCCACTTT
CDR3 protein: CASSLTGGGDSPLHF

J gene: TRBJ1-4
clone size: -
V gene: TRBV11-2
D gene: -
CDR3 DNA: TGTGCCAGCAGCTTATCGGGGGGCGCATCTAATGAAAAACTGTTTTTT
CDR3 protein: CASSLSGGASNEKLFF

J gene: TRBJ1-1
clone size: once
V gene: TRBV1
D gene: -
CDR3 DNA: TGCACCAGCAGCCAAGCAGGCAAAAAACAGGGGGCGCTCACTGAAGCTTTCTTT
CDR3 protein: CTSSQAGKKQGALTEAFF